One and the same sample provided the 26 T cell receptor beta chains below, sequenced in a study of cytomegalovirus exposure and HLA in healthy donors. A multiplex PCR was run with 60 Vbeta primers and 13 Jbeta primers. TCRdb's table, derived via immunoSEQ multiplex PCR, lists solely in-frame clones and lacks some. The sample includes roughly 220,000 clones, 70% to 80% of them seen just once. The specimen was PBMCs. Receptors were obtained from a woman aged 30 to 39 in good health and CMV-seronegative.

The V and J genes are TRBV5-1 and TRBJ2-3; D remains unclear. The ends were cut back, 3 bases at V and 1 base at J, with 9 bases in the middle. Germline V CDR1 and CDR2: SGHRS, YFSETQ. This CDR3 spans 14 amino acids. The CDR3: CASSWLGGTDTQYF. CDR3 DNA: TGCGCCAGCAGCTGGCTAGGAGGCACAGATACGCAGTATTTT.

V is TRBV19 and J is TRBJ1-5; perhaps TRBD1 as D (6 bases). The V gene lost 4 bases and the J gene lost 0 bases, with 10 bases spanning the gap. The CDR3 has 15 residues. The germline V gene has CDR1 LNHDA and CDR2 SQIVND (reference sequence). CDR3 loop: CASSTGAYSNQPQHF. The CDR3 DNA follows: TGTGCCAGTAGTACAGGGGCCTATAGCAATCAGCCCCAGCATTTT.

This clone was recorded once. CDR3 sequence (DNA): TGTGCCAGCAGCGGTAATACAGGCTTCCCCCTCCACTTT. Encoded protein: CASSGNTGFPLHF. The rearrangement joins TRBV11-3 to TRBJ1-6; possibly TRBD1 for D (5 bases). V was cut by 5 bases and J by 13 bases, with 15 bases left in between. This CDR3 contains 13 residues. Germline CDR1 and CDR2: SGHNT and YENEEA.

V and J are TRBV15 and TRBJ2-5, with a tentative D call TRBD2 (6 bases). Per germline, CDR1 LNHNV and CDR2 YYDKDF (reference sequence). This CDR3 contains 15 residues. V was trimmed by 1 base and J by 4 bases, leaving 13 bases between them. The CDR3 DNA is TGTGCCACCAGCAGAGTCTACAGTAGCGGAGAGACCCAGTACTTC. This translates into CATSRVYSSGETQYF. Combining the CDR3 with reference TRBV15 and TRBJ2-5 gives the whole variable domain DAMVIQNPRYQVTQFGKPVTLSCSQTLNHNVMYWYQQKSSQAPKLLFHYYDKDFNNEADTPDNFQSRRPNTSFCFLDIRSPGLGDTAMYLCATSRVYSSGETQYFGPGTRLLVL.

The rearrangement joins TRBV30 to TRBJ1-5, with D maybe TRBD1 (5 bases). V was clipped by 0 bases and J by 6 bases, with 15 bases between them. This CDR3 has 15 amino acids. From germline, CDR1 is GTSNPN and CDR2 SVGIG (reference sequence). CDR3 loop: CAWSVGIGGSQPQHF. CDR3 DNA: TGTGCCTGGAGTGTAGGGATCGGGGGGTCTCAGCCCCAGCATTTT.

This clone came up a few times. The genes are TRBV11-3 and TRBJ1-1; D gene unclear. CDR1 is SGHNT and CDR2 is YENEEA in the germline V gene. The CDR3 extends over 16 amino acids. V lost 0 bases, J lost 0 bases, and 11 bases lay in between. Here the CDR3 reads CASSLEAGLMNTEAFF. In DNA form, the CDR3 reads TGTGCCAGCAGCTTAGAGGCAGGACTCATGAACACTGAAGCTTTCTTT.

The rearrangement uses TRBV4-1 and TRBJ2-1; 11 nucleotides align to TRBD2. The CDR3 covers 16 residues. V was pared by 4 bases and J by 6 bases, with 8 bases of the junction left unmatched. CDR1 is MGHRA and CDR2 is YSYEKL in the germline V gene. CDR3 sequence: CASSRETSGNANEQFF. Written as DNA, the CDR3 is TGCGCCAGCAGCCGCGAGACTAGCGGGAACGCCAATGAGCAGTTCTTC.

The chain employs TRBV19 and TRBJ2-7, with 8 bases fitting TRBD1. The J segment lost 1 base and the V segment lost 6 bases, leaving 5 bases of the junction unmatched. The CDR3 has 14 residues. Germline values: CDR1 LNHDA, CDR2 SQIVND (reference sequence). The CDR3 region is CASSHGQGSYEQYF. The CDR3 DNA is TGTGCCAGTAGCCACGGACAGGGTTCCTACGAGCAGTACTTC.

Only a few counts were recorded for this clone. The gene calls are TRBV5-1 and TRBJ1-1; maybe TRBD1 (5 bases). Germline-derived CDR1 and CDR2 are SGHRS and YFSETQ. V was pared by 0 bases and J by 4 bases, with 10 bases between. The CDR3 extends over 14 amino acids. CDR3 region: CASSLEGAITEAFF. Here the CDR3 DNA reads TGCGCCAGCAGCTTGGAAGGGGCGATCACTGAAGCTTTCTTT.

The CDR3 sequence: CASSDSGSGYSYEQYF. CDR3 sequence (DNA): TGCGCCAGCAGTGATAGCGGGAGTGGCTACTCCTACGAGCAGTACTTC. This chain uses TRBV10-2 with TRBJ2-7, with TRBD2 matching over 9 bases. Germline lookup yields CDR1 WSHSY and CDR2 SAAADI. The J segment lost 0 bases and the V segment lost 3 bases, leaving 6 bases of the junction unmatched. The CDR3 has 16 amino acids.

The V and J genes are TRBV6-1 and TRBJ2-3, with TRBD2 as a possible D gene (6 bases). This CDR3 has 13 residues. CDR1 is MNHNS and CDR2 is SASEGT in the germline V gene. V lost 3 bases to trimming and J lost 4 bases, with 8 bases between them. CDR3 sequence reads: CASSEWGADTQYF. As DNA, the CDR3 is TGTGCCAGCAGTGAGTGGGGGGCAGATACGCAGTATTTT.

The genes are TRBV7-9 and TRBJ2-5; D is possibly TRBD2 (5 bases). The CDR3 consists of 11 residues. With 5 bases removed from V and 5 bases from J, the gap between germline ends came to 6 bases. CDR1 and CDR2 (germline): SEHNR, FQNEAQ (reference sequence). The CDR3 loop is CASSGGETQYF. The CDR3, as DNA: TGTGCCAGCAGCGGAGGCGAGACCCAGTACTTC.

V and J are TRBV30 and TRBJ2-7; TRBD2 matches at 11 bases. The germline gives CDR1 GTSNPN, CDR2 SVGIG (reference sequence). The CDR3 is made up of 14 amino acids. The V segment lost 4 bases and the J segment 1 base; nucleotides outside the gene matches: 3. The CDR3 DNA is TGTGCCTGGAACAGACTAGCGGGGTCCTACGAGCAGTACTTC. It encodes CAWNRLAGSYEQYF. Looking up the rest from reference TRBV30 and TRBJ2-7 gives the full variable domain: SQTIHQWPATLVQPVGSPLSLECTVEGTSNPNLYWYRQAAGRGLQLLFYSVGIGQISSEVPQNLSASRPQDRQFILSSKKLLLSDSGFYLCAWNRLAGSYEQYFGPGTRLTVT.

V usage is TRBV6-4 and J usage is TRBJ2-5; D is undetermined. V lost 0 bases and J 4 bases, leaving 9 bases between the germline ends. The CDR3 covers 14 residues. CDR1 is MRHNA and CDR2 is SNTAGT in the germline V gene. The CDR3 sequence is CASSDSRGAETQYF. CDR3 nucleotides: TGTGCCAGCAGTGACTCGAGAGGAGCAGAGACCCAGTACTTC.

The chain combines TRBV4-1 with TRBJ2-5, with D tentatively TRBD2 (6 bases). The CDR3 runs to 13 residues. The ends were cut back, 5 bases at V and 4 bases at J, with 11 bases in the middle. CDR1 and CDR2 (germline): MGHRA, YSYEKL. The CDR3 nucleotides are TGCGCCAGCAGCACCACTAGCACAGAGACCCAGTACTTC. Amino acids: CASSTTSTETQYF.

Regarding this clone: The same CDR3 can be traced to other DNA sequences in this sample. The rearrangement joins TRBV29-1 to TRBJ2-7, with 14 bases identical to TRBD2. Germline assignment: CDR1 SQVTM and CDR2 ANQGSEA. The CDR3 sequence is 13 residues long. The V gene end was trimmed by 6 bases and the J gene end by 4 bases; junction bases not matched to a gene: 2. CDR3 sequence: CSVGTSGSYEQYF. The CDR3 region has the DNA TGCAGCGTGGGGACTAGCGGGAGTTACGAGCAGTACTTC.

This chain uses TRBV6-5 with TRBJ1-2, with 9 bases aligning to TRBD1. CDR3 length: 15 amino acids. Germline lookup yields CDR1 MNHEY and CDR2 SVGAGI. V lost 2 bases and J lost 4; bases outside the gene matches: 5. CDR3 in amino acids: CASSYDTGGSYGYTF. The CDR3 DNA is TGTGCCAGCAGTTACGATACAGGGGGCAGCTATGGCTACACCTTC.

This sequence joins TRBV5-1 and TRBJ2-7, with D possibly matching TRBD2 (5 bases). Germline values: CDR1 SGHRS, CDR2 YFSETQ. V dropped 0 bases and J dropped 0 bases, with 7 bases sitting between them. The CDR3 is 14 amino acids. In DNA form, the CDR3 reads TGCGCCAGCAGCTTGGGAGGGAACTCCTACGAGCAGTACTTC. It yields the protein CASSLGGNSYEQYF.

DNA for the CDR3: TGCGCCAGCAGTGTAGGGACTAGCGGGAGTGGGCATGAGCAGTTCTTC. This sequence encodes CASSVGTSGSGHEQFF. The V call is TRBV5-1, the J call TRBJ2-1, with 14 nucleotides matching TRBD2. The junction had 9 bases not matched to a gene; V was cut back by 5 bases and J by 8 bases. The CDR3 extends over 16 amino acids. Germline CDR1 reads SGHRS; CDR2 reads YFSETQ.

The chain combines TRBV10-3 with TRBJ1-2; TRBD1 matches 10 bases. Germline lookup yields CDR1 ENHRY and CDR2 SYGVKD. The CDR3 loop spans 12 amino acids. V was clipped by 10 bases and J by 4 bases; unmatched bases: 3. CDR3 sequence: CASGQGGYGYTF. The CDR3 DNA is TGTGCCAGCGGACAGGGGGGCTATGGCTACACCTTC.

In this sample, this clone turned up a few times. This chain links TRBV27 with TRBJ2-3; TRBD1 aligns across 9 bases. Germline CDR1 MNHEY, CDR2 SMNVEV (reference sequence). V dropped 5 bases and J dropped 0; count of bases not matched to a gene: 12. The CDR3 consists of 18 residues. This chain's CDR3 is CASSAGQGNGPSTDTQYF. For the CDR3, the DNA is TGTGCCAGCAGTGCAGGACAGGGGAACGGCCCTAGCACAGATACGCAGTATTTT.

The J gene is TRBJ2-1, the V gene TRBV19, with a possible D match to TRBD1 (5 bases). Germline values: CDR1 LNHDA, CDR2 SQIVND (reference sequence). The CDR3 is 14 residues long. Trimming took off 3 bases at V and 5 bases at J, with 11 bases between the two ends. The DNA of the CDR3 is TGTGCCAGTAGTATTCAGGGTTTCCACAATGAGCAGTTCTTC. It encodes CASSIQGFHNEQFF. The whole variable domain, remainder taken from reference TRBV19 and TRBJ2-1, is DGGITQSPKYLFRKEGQNVTLSCEQNLNHDAMYWYRQDPGQGLRLIYYSQIVNDFQKGDIAEGYSVSREKKESFPLTVTSAQKNPTAFYLCASSIQGFHNEQFFGPGTRLTVL.

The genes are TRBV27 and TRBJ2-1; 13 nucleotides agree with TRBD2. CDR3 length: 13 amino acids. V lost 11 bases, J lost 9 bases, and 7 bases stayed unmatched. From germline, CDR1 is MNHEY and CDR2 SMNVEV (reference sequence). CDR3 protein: CASTSGGRGEQFF. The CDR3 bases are TGTGCCTCGACTAGCGGGGGGCGGGGTGAGCAGTTCTTC.

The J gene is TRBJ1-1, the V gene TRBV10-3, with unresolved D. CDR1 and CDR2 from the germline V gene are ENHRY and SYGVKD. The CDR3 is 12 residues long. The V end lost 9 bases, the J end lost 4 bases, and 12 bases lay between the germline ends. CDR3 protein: CAIRGAGTEAFF. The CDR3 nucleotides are TGTGCCATAAGAGGAGCTGGCACTGAAGCTTTCTTT.

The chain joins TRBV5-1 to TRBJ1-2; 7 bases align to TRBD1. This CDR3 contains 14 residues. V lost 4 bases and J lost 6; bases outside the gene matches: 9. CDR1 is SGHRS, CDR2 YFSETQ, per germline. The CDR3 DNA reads TGCGCCAGCAGCCAAACGCAGGGGACAGATGGCTACACCTTC. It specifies CASSQTQGTDGYTF. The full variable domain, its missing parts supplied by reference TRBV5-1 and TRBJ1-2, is KAGVTQTPRYLIKTRGQQVTLSCSPISGHRSVSWYQQTPGQGLQFLFEYFSETQRNKGNFPGRFSGRQFSNSRSEMNVSTLELGDSALYLCASSQTQGTDGYTFGSGTRLTVV.

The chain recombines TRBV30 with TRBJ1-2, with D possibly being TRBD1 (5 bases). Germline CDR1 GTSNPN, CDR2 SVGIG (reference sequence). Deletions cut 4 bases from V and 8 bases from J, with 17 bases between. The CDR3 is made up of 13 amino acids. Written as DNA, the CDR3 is TGTGCCTGGACGCGGGACTCAAAGCGAGGCTACACCTTC. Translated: CAWTRDSKRGYTF.